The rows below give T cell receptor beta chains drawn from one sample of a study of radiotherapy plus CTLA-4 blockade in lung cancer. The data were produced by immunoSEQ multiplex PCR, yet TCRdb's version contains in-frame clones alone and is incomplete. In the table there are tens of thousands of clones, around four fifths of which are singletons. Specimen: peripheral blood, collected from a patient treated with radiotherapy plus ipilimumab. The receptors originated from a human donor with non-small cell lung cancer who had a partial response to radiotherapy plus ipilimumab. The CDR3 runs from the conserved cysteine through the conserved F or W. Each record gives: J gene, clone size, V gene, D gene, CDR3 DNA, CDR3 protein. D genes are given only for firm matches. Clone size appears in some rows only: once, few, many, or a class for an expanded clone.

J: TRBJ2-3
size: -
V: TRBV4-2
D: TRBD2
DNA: TGTGCCAGCAGCCCCCAAGGGTTAGCGGGGGGGCAGACAGATACGCAGTATTTT
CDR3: CASSPQGLAGGQTDTQYF

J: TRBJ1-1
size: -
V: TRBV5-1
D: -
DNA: TGCGCCAGCAGCTTGGCCGGAGGGGCCACTGAAGCTTTCTTT
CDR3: CASSLAGGATEAFF

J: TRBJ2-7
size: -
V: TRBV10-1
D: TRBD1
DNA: TGCGCCAGCAGTGGTGGACAGGGGAGTTACGAGCAGTACTTC
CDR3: CASSGGQGSYEQYF

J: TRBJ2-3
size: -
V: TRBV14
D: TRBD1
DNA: TGTGCCAGCAGTCATAGGACAGGGGGCTGGACAGATACGCAGTATTTT
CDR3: CASSHRTGGWTDTQYF

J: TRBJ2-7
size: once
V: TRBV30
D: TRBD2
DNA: TGTGCCTGGAGTGTACAGCGGGGGGCACACTACGAGCAGTACTTC
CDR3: CAWSVQRGAHYEQYF

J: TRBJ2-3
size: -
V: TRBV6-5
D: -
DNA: TGTGCCAGCAGGCCCCGGAGGCCTTCCACAGATACGCAGTATTTT
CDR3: CASRPRRPSTDTQYF

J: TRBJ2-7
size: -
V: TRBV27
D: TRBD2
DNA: TGTGCCAGCAGTTCAGGCGGGGGGGCTTACGAGCAGTACTTC
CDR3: CASSSGGGAYEQYF

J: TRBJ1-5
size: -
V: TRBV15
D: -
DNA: TGTGCCACCAGCAGAGCCCTCAATCAGCCCCAGCATTTT
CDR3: CATSRALNQPQHF

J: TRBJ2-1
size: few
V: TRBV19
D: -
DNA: TGTGCCAGTAGTATTGCCCCCCCCTCAGGCTACAATGAGCAGTTCTTC
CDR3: CASSIAPPSGYNEQFF

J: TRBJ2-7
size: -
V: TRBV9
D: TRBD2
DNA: TGTGCCAGCAGCCCTCGGGGGGGTTACGAGCAGTACTTC
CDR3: CASSPRGGYEQYF